The 15 T cell receptor beta chains in this list originate from one sample, sequenced in a study of blood T cell repertoires in COVID-19. Data came from immunoSEQ multiplex PCR; TCRdb stores just in-frame clones and leaves some out. The table lists over 150,000 clones, around three quarters of them singletons. The material sequenced was PBMCs or T cells enriched from blood (not recorded which). Receptors originate from a woman in her 70s in a cohort exposed to, infected with or recovered from COVID-19 (not recorded which).

The chain has TRBV7-3 and TRBJ2-1; 8 bases align to TRBD1. CDR3 length: 14 residues. Per the germline V gene, CDR1 is SGHTA and CDR2 is FQGTGA. V dropped 2 bases and J dropped 6; count of bases not matched to a gene: 3. The CDR3 here is CASSLAGTGNEQFF. The CDR3 coding sequence is TGTGCCAGCAGCTTAGCCGGGACAGGCAATGAGCAGTTCTTC.

The genes are TRBV27 and TRBJ1-1; the D is unclear. Deletions cut 1 base from V and 1 base from J, with 4 bases between. The germline V gene encodes CDR1 MNHEY and CDR2 SMNVEV (reference sequence). CDR3 length equals 13 residues. As DNA, the CDR3 is TGTGCCAGCAGTTTATTCCAGAACACTGAAGCTTTCTTT. This codes for CASSLFQNTEAFF.

The chain has TRBV5-4 and TRBJ2-3; 7 bases line up with TRBD1. This CDR3 spans 14 amino acids. The germline gives CDR1 SGHNT, CDR2 YYREEE (reference sequence). V was pared by 2 bases and J by 2 bases, with 2 bases of the junction left unmatched. The CDR3 here is CASSLGQVTDTQYF. The CDR3 DNA follows: TGTGCCAGCAGCTTAGGACAGGTCACAGATACGCAGTATTTT. Full variable domain (rest looked up from reference TRBV5-4 and TRBJ2-3): ETGVTQSPTHLIKTRGQQVTLRCSSQSGHNTVSWYQQALGQGPQFIFQYYREEENGRGNFPPRFSGLQFPNYSSELNVNALELDDSALYLCASSLGQVTDTQYFGPGTRLTVL.

The J gene is TRBJ1-4, the V gene TRBV19, with D possibly matching TRBD1 (6 bases). Germline V lookup: CDR1 LNHDA, CDR2 SQIVND (reference sequence). CDR3 length: 15 residues. The V gene lost 3 bases and the J gene lost 5 bases, with 13 bases spanning the gap. The CDR3 region has the DNA TGTGCCAGTAGTATGATCGGACAGCAAAATGAAAAACTGTTTTTT. This translates into CASSMIGQQNEKLFF.

This chain joins TRBV30 and TRBJ2-7; TRBD1 is a possible D gene (6 bases). V shed 3 bases and J shed 0 bases, with 9 bases lying between them. Germline CDR1 and CDR2: GTSNPN and SVGIG (reference sequence). The CDR3 loop spans 13 amino acids. This chain's CDR3 is CAWRAGASYEQYF. As DNA, the CDR3 is TGTGCCTGGAGGGCAGGGGCCTCCTACGAGCAGTACTTC. Filled out from reference TRBV30 and TRBJ2-7, the complete variable domain reads SQTIHQWPATLVQPVGSPLSLECTVEGTSNPNLYWYRQAAGRGLQLLFYSVGIGQISSEVPQNLSASRPQDRQFILSSKKLLLSDSGFYLCAWRAGASYEQYFGPGTRLTVT.

The V gene is TRBV30, the J gene TRBJ1-4; maybe TRBD1 (5 bases). This CDR3 contains 18 residues. The V end was cut by 2 bases, the J end by 10 bases, with 29 bases between. Germline CDR1 and CDR2: GTSNPN and SVGIG (reference sequence). As DNA, the CDR3 is TGTGCCTGGAGTCCCAGAGGCACTCAGTTGGGGGGGTGGCGAAAACTGTTTTTT. Translated, it gives CAWSPRGTQLGGWRKLFF.

The chain is built from TRBV30 and TRBJ2-7; D perhaps matches TRBD2 (7 bases). CDR1 and CDR2 from the germline V gene are GTSNPN and SVGIG (reference sequence). Between the trimmed V and J ends, which lost 5 bases and 6 bases, there was a span of 20 bases. The CDR3 has 14 residues. For the CDR3, the DNA is TGTGCCTGGTCACAGGGAGGGGGGCTTCGCGAGCAGTACTTC. It encodes CAWSQGGGLREQYF.

This clone occurred a few times. In nucleotides, the CDR3 is TGTGCCAGCAGCCAAGTAGGCAGGGGGGCTTTCTTT. It is translated as CASSQVGRGAFF. J is TRBJ1-1 and V is TRBV3-1 (or the pseudogene TRBV3-2); 7 nucleotides agree with TRBD1. The CDR3 consists of 12 residues. V was clipped by 1 base and J by 11 bases; unmatched bases: 4. Germline-derived CDR1 and CDR2 are LGHDT and YNNKEL (reference sequence).

This clone has more than one count but fewer than ten. The gene calls are TRBV18 and TRBJ2-1; unclear D gene. The ends were cut back, 2 bases at V and 1 base at J, with 6 bases in the middle. CDR1 KGHSH and CDR2 LQKENI come from the germline V gene. CDR3 size: 14 residues. As DNA, the CDR3 is TGTGCCAGCTCACCAGCAGTTTCCTACAATGAGCAGTTCTTC. Translated: CASSPAVSYNEQFF.

The genes are TRBV3-1 (or the pseudogene TRBV3-2) and TRBJ2-5, with TRBD2 identical over 7 bases. Germline CDR1 and CDR2: LGHDT and YNNKEL (reference sequence). Trimming removed 5 bases from V and 7 bases from J; junction bases left unmatched: 16. This CDR3 is 16 amino acids long. DNA for the CDR3: TGTGCCAGCAGCGTGTGGTCGACCAGACCGGGGGGGACCCAGTACTTC. It encodes CASSVWSTRPGGTQYF.

Only a few counts were recorded for this clone. The chain recombines TRBV6-5 with TRBJ1-4, with a possible D match to TRBD1 (5 bases). V was clipped by 5 bases and J by 8 bases, with 15 bases between them. In germline, CDR1 is MNHEY, CDR2 SVGAGI. This CDR3 comprises 14 residues. The CDR3 reads CASSHTGGEEKLFF. In nucleotides, the CDR3 is TGTGCCAGCAGTCATACCGGGGGTGAGGAAAAACTGTTTTTT.

The J gene is TRBJ2-5, the V gene TRBV28, with 8 bases matching TRBD1. The germline V gene has CDR1 MDHEN and CDR2 SYDVKM. CDR3 length: 14 residues. J was trimmed by 3 bases and V by 2 bases; bases with no gene match: 2. The DNA of the CDR3 is TGTGCCAGCAGTTTACCGGACAGGGAAGAGACCCAGTACTTC. This codes for CASSLPDREETQYF. Full variable domain (outside the CDR3, taken from reference TRBV28 and TRBJ2-5): DVKVTQSSRYLVKRTGEKVFLECVQDMDHENMFWYRQDPGLGLRLIYFSYDVKMKEKGDIPEGYSVSREKKERFSLILESASTNQTSMYLCASSLPDREETQYFGPGTRLLVL.

In nucleotides, the CDR3 is TGTGCCAGCAGCTCCACTCCCCTCGCGGCGAACACCGGGGAGCTGTTTTTT. It specifies CASSSTPLAANTGELFF. The chain joins TRBV7-3 to TRBJ2-2; no reliable D call. CDR1 is SGHTA, CDR2 FQGTGA, per germline. The CDR3 has 17 amino acids. Trimming removed 4 bases from V and 0 bases from J, with 15 bases in between.

This sequence joins TRBV29-1 and TRBJ2-3; 7 bases align to TRBD1. This CDR3 has 13 residues. CDR1 SQVTM and CDR2 ANQGSEA come from the germline V gene. The V and J ends lost 5 bases and 0 bases, in that order; junction bases with no gene match: 2. CDR3 coding DNA: TGCAGCGTTAGGGGACAGAGCACAGATACGCAGTATTTT. Amino acids: CSVRGQSTDTQYF.

The chain employs TRBV28 and TRBJ2-1, with a possible D match to TRBD1 (6 bases). Germline V gene data show CDR1 as MDHEN and CDR2 as SYDVKM. The CDR3 runs to 15 residues. Deletions cut 1 base from V and 5 bases from J, with 12 bases between. CDR3 sequence (DNA): TGTGCCAGCAGTTTATACAGGGCTTATAACAATGAGCAGTTCTTC. As protein: CASSLYRAYNNEQFF.